The clone carrying this T cell receptor beta chain was seen only once. What it binds is not known. A read error may account for a junction end that differs from germline. Oncomine TCR Beta short-read sequencing was applied to DNA from cultured CD4+ T cells. MiXCR, applied by TCRdb to the PCR reads, yields one record per CDR3 protein. The data hold about 20,000 distinct CDR3 sequences, with roughly 55% observed a single time. This CDR3 spans 18 amino acids. Germline CDR1 and CDR2: SGHTA and FQGNSA. This entry comes from a study of vaccination and CD4 T cells after COVID-19. Study-level information: Overlapping peptides covering the spike proteins of SARS-CoV-2, HCoV-NL63, HCoV-OC43 and HCoV-229E were added to stimulate cells.

Treatment described: approximately 9-day PBMC culture with coronavirus spike peptide pools or control peptides (ViraFEST assay). Study-wide points: Post-vaccination, and not before, a median roughly 86% of reactive clones appeared in convalescent patients.

This chain uses TRBV7-2 with TRBJ2-3, with D possibly being TRBD1 or TRBD2 (7 bases each). This TCR derives from a human donor who had recovered from COVID-19. The sequencing used CD4+ T cells from blood, cultured in vitro, collected before SARS-CoV-2 vaccination. The CDR3 sequence: CASSQGGGGGYSTDTQYF. DNA of the CDR3: TGCGCCAGCAGCCAAGGAGGGGGCGGGGGCTATAGCACAGATACGCAGTATTTT.